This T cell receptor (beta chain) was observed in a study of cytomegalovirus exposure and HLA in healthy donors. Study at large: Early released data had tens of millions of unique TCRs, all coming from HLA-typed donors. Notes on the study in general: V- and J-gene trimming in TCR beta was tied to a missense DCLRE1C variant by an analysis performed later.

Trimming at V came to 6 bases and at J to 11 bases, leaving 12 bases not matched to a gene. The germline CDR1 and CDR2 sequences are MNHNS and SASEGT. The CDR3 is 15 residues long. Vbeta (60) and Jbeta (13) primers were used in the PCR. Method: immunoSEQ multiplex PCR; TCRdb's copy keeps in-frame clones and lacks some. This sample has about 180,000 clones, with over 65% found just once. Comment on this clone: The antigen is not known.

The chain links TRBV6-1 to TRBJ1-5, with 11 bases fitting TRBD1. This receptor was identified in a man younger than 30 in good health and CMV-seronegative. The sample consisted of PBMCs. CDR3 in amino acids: CASRPPGTGGGTQHF. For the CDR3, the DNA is TGTGCCAGCAGGCCCCCAGGGACAGGGGGAGGAACCCAGCATTTT.